This TCR beta chain was captured by sequencing in a study of T-cell memory formation after mild COVID-19. About the research overall: For the most part, TCR clusters were specific to one donor. Whole-study findings and limits: The SARS-CoV-2 specificity of second-wave clones reaching peak at day 37 remained unverified.

This CDR3 contains 15 residues. V gave up 5 bases and J gave up 0 bases, with 12 bases separating them. From germline, CDR1 is SGHAT and CDR2 FQNNGV. Concerning this clonotype itself: As yet, its antigen is unknown.

TCRdb re-analysed the 5' RACE reads in MiXCR, keeping a single row per CDR3 protein. The data hold under 300,000 distinct CDR3 sequences, with over 15% observed a single time. This TCR was recovered from a man between 18 and 35 years old who had mild COVID-19 (a few samples of this study predate the infection). Cell type and time point are not known. Sequenced material: PBMCs or a T cell subset sorted from them (not recorded which). The J gene is TRBJ2-3, the V gene TRBV11-2; tentatively, D is TRBD1 (5 bases). The CDR3 loop reads CASSLRTTSTDTQYF. In DNA form, the CDR3 reads TGTGCCAGCAGCCTTAGGACAACTAGCACAGATACGCAGTATTTT.